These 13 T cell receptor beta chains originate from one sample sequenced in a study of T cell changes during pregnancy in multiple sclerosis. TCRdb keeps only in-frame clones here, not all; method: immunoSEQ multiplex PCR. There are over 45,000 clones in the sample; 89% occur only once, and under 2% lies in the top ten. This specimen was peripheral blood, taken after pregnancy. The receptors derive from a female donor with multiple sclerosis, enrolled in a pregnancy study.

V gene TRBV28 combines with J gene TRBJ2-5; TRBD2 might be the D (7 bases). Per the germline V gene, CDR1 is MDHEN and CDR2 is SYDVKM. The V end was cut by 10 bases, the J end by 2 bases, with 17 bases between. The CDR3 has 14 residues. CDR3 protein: CATGVGGAQETQYF. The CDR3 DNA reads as TGTGCCACTGGAGTTGGGGGGGCTCAAGAGACCCAGTACTTC.

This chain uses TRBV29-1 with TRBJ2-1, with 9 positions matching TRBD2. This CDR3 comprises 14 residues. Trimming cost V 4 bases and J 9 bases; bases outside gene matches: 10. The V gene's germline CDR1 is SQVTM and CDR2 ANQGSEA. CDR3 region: CSVGLAGFVGEQFF. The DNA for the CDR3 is TGCAGCGTTGGGCTAGCGGGGTTCGTCGGTGAGCAGTTCTTC.

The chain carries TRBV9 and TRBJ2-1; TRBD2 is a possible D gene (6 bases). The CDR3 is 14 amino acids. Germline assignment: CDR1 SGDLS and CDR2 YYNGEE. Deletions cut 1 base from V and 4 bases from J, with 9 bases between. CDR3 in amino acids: CASSVRSGYNEQFF. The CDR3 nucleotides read TGTGCCAGCAGCGTACGGAGCGGGTACAATGAGCAGTTCTTC. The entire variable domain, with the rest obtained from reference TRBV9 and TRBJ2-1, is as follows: DSGVTQTPKHLITATGQRVTLRCSPRSGDLSVYWYQQSLDQGLQFLIQYYNGEERAKGNILERFSAQQFPDLHSELNLSSLELGDSALYFCASSVRSGYNEQFFGPGTRLTVL.

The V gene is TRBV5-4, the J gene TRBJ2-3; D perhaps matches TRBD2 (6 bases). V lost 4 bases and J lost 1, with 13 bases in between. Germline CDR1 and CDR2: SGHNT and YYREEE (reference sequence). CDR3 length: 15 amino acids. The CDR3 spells CASSPAGQGTDTQYF. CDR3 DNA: TGTGCCAGCAGCCCGGCGGGGCAGGGCACAGATACGCAGTATTTT.

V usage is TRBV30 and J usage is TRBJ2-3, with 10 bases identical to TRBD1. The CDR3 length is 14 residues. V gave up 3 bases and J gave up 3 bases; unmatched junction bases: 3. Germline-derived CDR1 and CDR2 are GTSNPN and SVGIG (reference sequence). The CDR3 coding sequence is TGTGCCTGGAGGAGACAGGGGGCGACAGATACGCAGTATTTT. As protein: CAWRRQGATDTQYF.

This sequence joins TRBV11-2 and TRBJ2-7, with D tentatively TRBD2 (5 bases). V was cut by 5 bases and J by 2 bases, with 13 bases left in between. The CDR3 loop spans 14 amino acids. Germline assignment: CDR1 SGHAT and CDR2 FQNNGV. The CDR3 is CASSLTRGTYEQYF. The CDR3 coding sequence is TGTGCCAGCAGCCTCACCCGGGGAACCTACGAGCAGTACTTC.

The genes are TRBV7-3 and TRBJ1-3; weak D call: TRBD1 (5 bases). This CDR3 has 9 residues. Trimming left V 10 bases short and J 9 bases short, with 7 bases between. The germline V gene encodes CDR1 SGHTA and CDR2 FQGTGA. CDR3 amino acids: CAIGVTIYF. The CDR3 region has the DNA TGTGCCATAGGGGTCACCATATATTTT.

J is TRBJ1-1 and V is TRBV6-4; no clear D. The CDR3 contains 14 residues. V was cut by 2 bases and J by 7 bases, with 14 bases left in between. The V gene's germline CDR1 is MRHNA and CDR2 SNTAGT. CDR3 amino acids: CASSDGHSPGEAFF. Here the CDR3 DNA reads TGTGCCAGCAGTGACGGCCACAGCCCAGGTGAAGCTTTCTTT.

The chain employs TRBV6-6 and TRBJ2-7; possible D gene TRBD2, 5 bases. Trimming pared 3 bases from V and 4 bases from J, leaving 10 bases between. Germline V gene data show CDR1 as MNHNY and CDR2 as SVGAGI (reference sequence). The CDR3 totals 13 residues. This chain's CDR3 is CASSYSEAYEQYF. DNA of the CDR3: TGTGCCAGCAGTTATAGCGAGGCATACGAGCAGTACTTC.

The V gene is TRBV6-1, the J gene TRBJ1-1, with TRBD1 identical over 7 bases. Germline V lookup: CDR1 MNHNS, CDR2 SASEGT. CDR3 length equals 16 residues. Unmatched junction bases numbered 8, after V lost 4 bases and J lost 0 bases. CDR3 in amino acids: CASSVQGRLMNTEAFF. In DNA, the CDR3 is TGTGCCAGCAGTGTACAGGGGCGACTTATGAACACTGAAGCTTTCTTT.

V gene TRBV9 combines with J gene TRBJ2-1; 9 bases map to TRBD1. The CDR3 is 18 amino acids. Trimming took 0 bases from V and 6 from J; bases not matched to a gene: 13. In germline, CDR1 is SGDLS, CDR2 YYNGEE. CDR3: CASSVGTGEFPLANEQFF. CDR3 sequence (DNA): TGTGCCAGCAGCGTAGGGACAGGGGAATTCCCTCTCGCCAATGAGCAGTTCTTC. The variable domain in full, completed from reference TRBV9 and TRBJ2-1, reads DSGVTQTPKHLITATGQRVTLRCSPRSGDLSVYWYQQSLDQGLQFLIQYYNGEERAKGNILERFSAQQFPDLHSELNLSSLELGDSALYFCASSVGTGEFPLANEQFFGPGTRLTVL.

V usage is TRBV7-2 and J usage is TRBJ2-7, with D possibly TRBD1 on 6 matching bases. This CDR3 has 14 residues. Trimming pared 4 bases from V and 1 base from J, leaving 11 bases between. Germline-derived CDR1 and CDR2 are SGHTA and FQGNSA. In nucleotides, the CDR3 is TGTGCCAGCAGCTCCCAGGGGTCTTCCTACGAGCAGTACTTC. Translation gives CASSSQGSSYEQYF.

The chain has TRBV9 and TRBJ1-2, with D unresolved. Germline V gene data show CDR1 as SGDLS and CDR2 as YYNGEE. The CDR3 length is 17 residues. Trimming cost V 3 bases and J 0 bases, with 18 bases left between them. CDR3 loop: CASSDSRRPLANYGYTF. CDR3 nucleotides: TGTGCCAGCAGCGACAGCCGACGACCGTTAGCTAACTATGGCTACACCTTC.